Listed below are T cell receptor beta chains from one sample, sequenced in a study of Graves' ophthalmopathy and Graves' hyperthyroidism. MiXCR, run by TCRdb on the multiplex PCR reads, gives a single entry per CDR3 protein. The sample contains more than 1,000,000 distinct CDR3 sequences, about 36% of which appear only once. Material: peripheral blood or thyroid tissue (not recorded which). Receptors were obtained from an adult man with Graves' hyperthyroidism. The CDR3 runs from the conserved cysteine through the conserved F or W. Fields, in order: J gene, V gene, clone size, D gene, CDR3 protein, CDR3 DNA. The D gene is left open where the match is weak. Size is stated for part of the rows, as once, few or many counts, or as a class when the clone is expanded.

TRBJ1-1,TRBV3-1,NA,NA,CASSQERQKNTEAFF,TGTGCCAGCAGCCAAGAGCGGCAGAAGAACACTGAAGCTTTCTTT
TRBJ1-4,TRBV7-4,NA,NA,CASSLLFREKKLFF,TGTGCCAGCAGCTTACTTTTTAGGGAAAAAAAACTGTTTTTT
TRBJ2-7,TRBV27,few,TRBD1,CASSKTGGLLYEQYF,TGTGCCAGCAGCAAGACAGGGGGCCTGCTGTACGAGCAGTACTTC
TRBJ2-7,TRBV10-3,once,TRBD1,CAHGGGQGGSYEQYF,TGTGCACACGGGGGGGGACAGGGGGGATCCTACGAGCAGTACTTC
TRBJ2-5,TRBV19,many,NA,CASSPGDGTQYF,TGTGCCAGTAGTCCTGGCGACGGGACCCAGTACTTC
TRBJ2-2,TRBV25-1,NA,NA,CASTSGRKIANTGELFF,TGTGCCAGCACAAGCGGGCGGAAGATAGCGAACACCGGGGAGCTGTTTTTT
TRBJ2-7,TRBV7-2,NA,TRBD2,CASNRGGGLAGSYEQYF,TGTGCCAGCAACCGAGGGGGGGGCCTAGCGGGCTCCTACGAGCAGTACTTC
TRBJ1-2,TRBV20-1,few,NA,CSAGGYTF,TGCAGTGCTGGTGGCTACACCTTC
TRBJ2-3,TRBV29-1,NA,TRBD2,CSVEGLRTSGTSTDTQYF,TGCAGCGTTGAAGGCCTGAGGACTAGCGGGACCAGCACAGATACGCAGTATTTT
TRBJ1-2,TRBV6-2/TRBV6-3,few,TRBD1,CASRWDSHAGYTF,TGTGCCAGCAGGTGGGACAGTCACGCCGGCTACACCTTC
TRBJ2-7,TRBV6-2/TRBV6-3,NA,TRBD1,CASSYDRDRASYEQYF,TGTGCCAGCAGTTACGATCGGGACAGGGCGTCCTACGAGCAGTACTTC
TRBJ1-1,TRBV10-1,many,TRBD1,CASSFRGLPEAFF,TGCGCCAGCAGCTTCAGGGGGCTCCCTGAAGCTTTCTTT
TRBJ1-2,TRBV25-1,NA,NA,CASSEYREGDGGYTF,TGTGCCAGCAGTGAATATCGGGAGGGGGACGGTGGCTACACCTTC
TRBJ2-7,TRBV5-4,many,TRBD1,CASSLRQGRPYEQYF,TGTGCCAGCAGCTTGAGACAGGGAAGGCCCTACGAGCAGTACTTC
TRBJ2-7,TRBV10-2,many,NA,CASSEPLGQAYEQYF,TGCGCCAGCAGTGAGCCGCTCGGACAAGCCTACGAGCAGTACTTC
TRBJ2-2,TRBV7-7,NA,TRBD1,CASSQGTENTGELFF,TGTGCCAGCAGCCAAGGGACAGAAAACACCGGGGAGCTGTTTTTT
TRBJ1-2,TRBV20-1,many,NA,CSARGRLSGYTF,TGCAGTGCTAGGGGACGGTTGAGTGGCTACACCTTC
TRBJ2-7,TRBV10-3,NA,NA,CATSQGEYEQYF,TGTGCCACGTCCCAGGGAGAGTACGAGCAGTACTTC
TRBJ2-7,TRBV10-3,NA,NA,CAISESAASEQYF,TGTGCCATCAGTGAGTCGGCAGCATCCGAGCAGTACTTC
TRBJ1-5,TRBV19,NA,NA,CASNTQGIQPQHF,TGTGCCAGTAATACACAGGGTATTCAGCCCCAGCATTTT
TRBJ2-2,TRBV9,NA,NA,CASSVDFGELFF,TGTGCCAGCAGCGTAGACTTCGGGGAGCTGTTTTTT
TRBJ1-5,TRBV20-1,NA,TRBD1,CSALGQGAQPQHF,TGCAGTGCCCTGGGACAGGGGGCTCAGCCCCAGCATTTT
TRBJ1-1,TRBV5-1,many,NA,CASSLVAGMNTEAFF,TGCGCCAGCAGCTTGGTTGCGGGGATGAACACTGAAGCTTTCTTT
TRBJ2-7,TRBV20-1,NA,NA,CSARLSGDYEQYF,TGCAGTGCTAGACTGAGTGGAGACTACGAGCAGTACTTC
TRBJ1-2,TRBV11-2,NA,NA,CASSSRSHGYTF,TGTGCCAGCAGCTCGCGGTCTCATGGCTACACCTTC
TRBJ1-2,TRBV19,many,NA,CASNTLGGYTF,TGTGCCAGTAACACTCTTGGTGGCTACACCTTC
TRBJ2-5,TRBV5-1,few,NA,CASSLGERAETQYF,TGCGCCAGCAGCTTGGGGGAGCGAGCAGAGACCCAGTACTTC
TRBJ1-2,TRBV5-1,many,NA,CASSEGRVEGYTF,TGCGCCAGCAGCGAAGGACGGGTGGAGGGCTACACCTTC
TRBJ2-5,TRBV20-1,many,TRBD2,CSARKGLAGYQETQYF,TGCAGTGCTAGAAAGGGACTAGCGGGATACCAAGAGACCCAGTACTTC
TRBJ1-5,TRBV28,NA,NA,CASTNPGDQPQHF,TGTGCCAGCACCAACCCGGGGGATCAGCCCCAGCATTTT
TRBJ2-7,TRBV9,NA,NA,CASSAGGGISHEQYF,TGTGCCAGCAGCGCAGGGGGGGGGATTAGCCACGAGCAGTACTTC